These T cell receptor beta chains were read from a single sample in a study of cytomegalovirus exposure and HLA in healthy donors. Profiling relied on immunoSEQ multiplex PCR, and the TCRdb table lists in-frame clones only, not all of them. This sample has roughly 100,000 clones, with approximately 76% found just once. The sequenced sample consisted of PBMCs. The receptors were sampled from a man aged 35 to 55 in good health and CMV-seropositive. The CDR3 runs from the conserved cysteine through the conserved F or W. A D gene is named only where the DNA matches it firmly. Size tells how often a clone was seen (once, few, many) or the class of an expanded clone, and some rows leave it out.

V gene	D gene	J gene	clone size	CDR3 protein	CDR3 DNA
TRBV5-1	-	TRBJ2-1	-	CASSLYPRARDNEQFF	TGCGCCAGCAGCTTGTACCCCAGGGCCAGGGACAATGAGCAGTTCTTC
TRBV29-1	-	TRBJ1-2	-	CSVEGQSHYGYTF	TGCAGCGTTGAAGGACAGAGCCACTATGGCTACACCTTC
TRBV6-5	TRBD1	TRBJ1-2	-	CASTRQGQGYTF	TGTGCCAGCACCCGACAGGGGCAGGGCTACACCTTC
TRBV6-5	-	TRBJ1-4	-	CASSYGHPNEKLFF	TGTGCCAGCAGTTACGGCCACCCTAATGAAAAACTGTTTTTT
TRBV5-1	TRBD2	TRBJ2-1	-	CASSLGAGASMRDEQFF	TGCGCCAGCAGCTTGGGAGCGGGAGCAAGCATGAGGGATGAGCAGTTCTTC
TRBV7-9	TRBD1	TRBJ2-7	-	CASSPRSSSRGNEQYF	TGTGCCAGCAGCCCAAGGTCCTCCAGCAGGGGGAACGAGCAGTACTTC
TRBV7-9	-	TRBJ1-5	-	CASSSDSQSNQPQHF	TGTGCCAGCAGCTCGGACAGCCAAAGCAATCAGCCCCAGCATTTT
TRBV6-5	TRBD2	TRBJ2-1	few	CASSSSSGSRNEQFF	TGTGCCAGCAGTTCGTCTAGCGGGAGTAGGAATGAGCAGTTCTTC
TRBV14	-	TRBJ2-7	-	CASSQDLSRGYEQYF	TGTGCCAGCAGCCAAGATCTGTCGCGGGGCTACGAGCAGTACTTC
TRBV5-6	-	TRBJ2-1	-	CASSLAQGDVYNEQFF	TGTGCCAGCAGCTTGGCCCAGGGTGATGTCTACAATGAGCAGTTCTTC
TRBV9	-	TRBJ1-5	-	CASSPYPTGNQPQHF	TGTGCCAGCAGCCCATACCCAACTGGCAATCAGCCCCAGCATTTT
TRBV5-1	TRBD2	TRBJ2-3	-	CASRVAGGPGDSDTQYF	TGCGCCAGCAGAGTAGCGGGAGGGCCGGGGGATTCAGATACGCAGTATTTT
TRBV5-4	-	TRBJ1-1	-	CASSLDSEGGTEAFF	TGTGCCAGCAGCTTGGACTCAGAGGGGGGGACTGAAGCTTTCTTT
TRBV7-3	-	TRBJ2-5	once	CASSLSVVPKETQYF	TGTGCCAGCAGCTTGTCGGTGGTCCCTAAAGAGACCCAGTACTTC
TRBV28	TRBD1	TRBJ1-5	-	CASSSARQGIIAMEPQHF	TGTGCCAGCAGTTCGGCAAGACAGGGGATAATAGCAATGGAGCCCCAGCATTTT
TRBV6-1	TRBD1	TRBJ1-5	-	CATSGTGNQPQHF	TGTGCCACCTCCGGGACAGGCAATCAGCCCCAGCATTTT